The rows below give T cell receptor beta chains drawn from one sample of a study of blood T cell repertoires in COVID-19. Produced via immunoSEQ multiplex PCR; TCRdb's table is partial and in-frame only. There are over 150,000 clones in the sample; about 90% occur only once, and 0.45% to 0.65% lies in the top ten. Material: peripheral blood. The receptors originated from a man aged 50 to 60 with acute or convalescent COVID-19. Each CDR3 is given with its conserved first and last residue. Fields, in order: CDR3 protein, CDR3 DNA, D gene, J gene, clone size, V gene. D genes are given only for firm matches. Part of the rows lack a size; the others show once, few, many or a class for expanded clones.

CDR3aa: CASRLAVTDTQYF
CDR3nt: TGTGCCAGCCGGCTAGCGGTCACAGATACGCAGTATTTT
d_gene: TRBD2
j_gene: TRBJ2-3
abundance: NA
v_gene: TRBV28

CDR3aa: CASSPFSDAPRTQYF
CDR3nt: TGTGCCAGCTCTCCATTCTCAGATGCCCCCAGGACCCAGTACTTC
d_gene: NA
j_gene: TRBJ2-5
abundance: NA
v_gene: TRBV18

CDR3aa: CASSYTGATSMNTEAFF
CDR3nt: TGCGCCAGCAGCTATACAGGGGCCACCTCAATGAACACTGAAGCTTTCTTT
d_gene: TRBD1
j_gene: TRBJ1-1
abundance: NA
v_gene: TRBV5-1

CDR3aa: CASSQVGIQGTQYF
CDR3nt: TGCGCCAGCAGCCAAGTAGGTATACAGGGCACGCAGTATTTT
d_gene: NA
j_gene: TRBJ2-3
abundance: NA
v_gene: TRBV4-1

CDR3aa: CASSFTGGLNTEAFF
CDR3nt: TGTGCCAGCAGTTTCACAGGGGGCTTGAACACTGAAGCTTTCTTT
d_gene: TRBD1
j_gene: TRBJ1-1
abundance: few
v_gene: TRBV27

CDR3aa: CASSLGGDPYNEQFF
CDR3nt: TGTGCCAGCAGCTTGGGAGGGGACCCCTACAATGAGCAGTTCTTC
d_gene: TRBD2
j_gene: TRBJ2-1
abundance: NA
v_gene: TRBV7-2

CDR3aa: CASSQGTSTDTQYF
CDR3nt: TGTGCCAGCAGCCAAGGGACATCTACAGATACGCAGTATTTT
d_gene: NA
j_gene: TRBJ2-3
abundance: NA
v_gene: TRBV3-1/TRBV3-2

CDR3aa: CASSQDWTGRREKLFF
CDR3nt: TGTGCCAGCAGCCAAGATTGGACAGGGCGCCGCGAAAAACTGTTTTTT
d_gene: TRBD1
j_gene: TRBJ1-4
abundance: NA
v_gene: TRBV14

CDR3aa: CASSDGQGVVTQYF
CDR3nt: TGTGCCAGCAGTGATGGACAGGGTGTTGTGACCCAGTACTTC
d_gene: TRBD1
j_gene: TRBJ2-5
abundance: once
v_gene: TRBV2

CDR3aa: CASSQAGEFDYGYTF
CDR3nt: TGCGCCAGCAGCCAAGCAGGGGAATTCGACTATGGCTACACCTTC
d_gene: NA
j_gene: TRBJ1-2
abundance: NA
v_gene: TRBV4-1

CDR3aa: CASSQDSAAHGYTF
CDR3nt: TGTGCCAGCAGCCAGGACTCCGCCGCCCATGGCTACACCTTC
d_gene: NA
j_gene: TRBJ1-2
abundance: NA
v_gene: TRBV6-5

CDR3aa: CASSEDRGTEAFF
CDR3nt: TGCGCCAGCAGCGAAGACAGGGGGACTGAAGCTTTCTTT
d_gene: TRBD1
j_gene: TRBJ1-1
abundance: NA
v_gene: TRBV5-1

CDR3aa: CASSMVPQGRTYEQYF
CDR3nt: TGTGCCAGTAGTATGGTCCCGCAGGGCCGGACCTACGAGCAGTACTTC
d_gene: NA
j_gene: TRBJ2-7
abundance: NA
v_gene: TRBV19

CDR3aa: CASSVLAGLQETQYF
CDR3nt: TGTGCCAGCAGCGTACTAGCGGGGTTACAAGAGACCCAGTACTTC
d_gene: TRBD2
j_gene: TRBJ2-5
abundance: once
v_gene: TRBV9

CDR3aa: CASSQGVAGGAFF
CDR3nt: TGTGCCAGCAGCCAAGGTGTCGCAGGGGGGGCTTTCTTT
d_gene: TRBD1
j_gene: TRBJ1-1
abundance: NA
v_gene: TRBV3-1/TRBV3-2

CDR3aa: CASSAGTSGYNEQFF
CDR3nt: TGCGCCAGCAGCGCAGGGACTAGCGGTTACAATGAGCAGTTCTTC
d_gene: TRBD2
j_gene: TRBJ2-1
abundance: NA
v_gene: TRBV5-1

CDR3aa: CASSFRTGINYGYTF
CDR3nt: TGTGCCAGCAGCTTCCGGACAGGAATTAACTATGGCTACACCTTC
d_gene: TRBD1
j_gene: TRBJ1-2
abundance: NA
v_gene: TRBV11-2

CDR3aa: CASSRTSGRPDTQYF
CDR3nt: TGTGCCAGCAGCCGGACTAGCGGGAGGCCAGATACGCAGTATTTT
d_gene: TRBD2
j_gene: TRBJ2-3
abundance: NA
v_gene: TRBV6-5

CDR3aa: CSVNTGPAGELFF
CDR3nt: TGCAGCGTCAACACAGGTCCAGCCGGGGAGCTGTTTTTT
d_gene: NA
j_gene: TRBJ2-2
abundance: NA
v_gene: TRBV29-1

CDR3aa: CASSLSPGELEAFF
CDR3nt: TGTGCCAGCAGCTTGTCCCCAGGGGAACTTGAAGCTTTCTTT
d_gene: NA
j_gene: TRBJ1-1
abundance: NA
v_gene: TRBV5-5

CDR3aa: CASISWANTEAFF
CDR3nt: TGTGCCAGTATTTCTTGGGCTAACACTGAAGCTTTCTTT
d_gene: NA
j_gene: TRBJ1-1
abundance: NA
v_gene: TRBV19

CDR3aa: CASSQGQPGANVLTF
CDR3nt: TGTGCCAGCAGCCAAGGGCAACCTGGGGCCAACGTCCTGACTTTC
d_gene: NA
j_gene: TRBJ2-6
abundance: NA
v_gene: TRBV3-1/TRBV3-2

CDR3aa: CASSEGLAGIFEQFF
CDR3nt: TGTGCCAGTAGTGAGGGACTAGCGGGAATATTTGAGCAGTTCTTC
d_gene: TRBD2
j_gene: TRBJ2-1
abundance: NA
v_gene: TRBV19

CDR3aa: CASRPQGYTEAFF
CDR3nt: TGTGCCAGTAGACCTCAGGGGTACACTGAAGCTTTCTTT
d_gene: NA
j_gene: TRBJ1-1
abundance: NA
v_gene: TRBV19

CDR3aa: CASSVAKGAASGNTIYF
CDR3nt: TGTGCCAGCAGCGTAGCCAAAGGAGCAGCCTCTGGAAACACCATATATTTT
d_gene: NA
j_gene: TRBJ1-3
abundance: NA
v_gene: TRBV9

CDR3aa: CASSQGLAANTGELFF
CDR3nt: TGCGCCAGCAGCCAAGGACTAGCGGCGAACACCGGGGAGCTGTTTTTT
d_gene: TRBD2
j_gene: TRBJ2-2
abundance: few
v_gene: TRBV4-1

CDR3aa: CASSLLRTVGDQPQHF
CDR3nt: TGTGCCAGCAGCTTATTGCGTACAGTCGGTGATCAGCCCCAGCATTTT
d_gene: NA
j_gene: TRBJ1-5
abundance: NA
v_gene: TRBV7-2

CDR3aa: CSGGGQTYNEQFF
CDR3nt: TGCAGCGGGGGAGGACAAACCTACAATGAGCAGTTCTTC
d_gene: NA
j_gene: TRBJ2-1
abundance: NA
v_gene: TRBV29-1

CDR3aa: CATSDPGGLAGTHEQFF
CDR3nt: TGTGCCACCAGTGACCCGGGGGGGCTAGCGGGAACTCATGAGCAGTTCTTC
d_gene: TRBD2
j_gene: TRBJ2-1
abundance: NA
v_gene: TRBV24-1